This T cell receptor beta chain was sequenced for a study of T-cell memory formation after mild COVID-19. Study-level information: Largely donor-specific sequence clusters came from two donors.

TCRdb redid the calling of the 5' RACE reads with MiXCR, one entry per CDR3 protein. The top ten clones hold around 12% of a sample with hundreds of thousands of distinct CDR3 sequences, roughly 18% of them seen once. V was shortened by 4 bases and J by 6 bases, with 10 bases between the two germline ends. This CDR3 has 12 amino acids. A few counts support this clonotype. Its cognate antigen is unknown. Regarding the study as a whole: Detection of some responders pre-infection suggested pre-existing cross-reactive memory T cells participated. CD4+ contracting clones lay mainly in CM and EM, CD8+ ones in EMRA. Confirmation was lacking for SARS-CoV-2 specificity of second-wave clones that peaked on day 37.

The TCR comes from an adult woman who had mild COVID-19 (a few samples of this study predate the infection). Cell type and time point are not known. The rearrangement joins TRBV12-3 or TRBV12-4 to TRBJ2-7; perhaps TRBD2 as D (5 bases). The sequencing sample was made of PBMCs or a T cell subset sorted from them (not recorded which). The CDR3 here is CASSSAGPEQYF. In DNA form, the CDR3 reads TGTGCCAGCAGTTCTGCGGGTCCCGAGCAGTACTTC.